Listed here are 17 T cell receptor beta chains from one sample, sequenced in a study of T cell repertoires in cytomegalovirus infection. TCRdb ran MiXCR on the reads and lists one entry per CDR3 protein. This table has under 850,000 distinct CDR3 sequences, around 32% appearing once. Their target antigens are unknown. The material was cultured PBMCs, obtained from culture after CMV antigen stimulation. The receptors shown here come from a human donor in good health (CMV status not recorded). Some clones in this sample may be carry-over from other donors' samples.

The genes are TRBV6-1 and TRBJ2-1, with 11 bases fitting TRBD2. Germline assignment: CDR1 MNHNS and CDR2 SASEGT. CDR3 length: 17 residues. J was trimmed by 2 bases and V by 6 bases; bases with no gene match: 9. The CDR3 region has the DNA TGTGCCAGCAGGCTTGGACTAGCGGGTTCCCCCTACAATGAGCAGTTCTTC. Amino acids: CASRLGLAGSPYNEQFF.

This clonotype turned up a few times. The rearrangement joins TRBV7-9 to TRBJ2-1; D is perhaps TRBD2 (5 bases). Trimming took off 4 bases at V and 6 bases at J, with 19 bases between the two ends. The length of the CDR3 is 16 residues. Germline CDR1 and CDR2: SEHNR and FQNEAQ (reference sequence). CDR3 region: CASSSTLGGPANEQFF. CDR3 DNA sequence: TGTGCCAGCAGCTCCACCCTGGGCGGGCCTGCCAATGAGCAGTTCTTC.

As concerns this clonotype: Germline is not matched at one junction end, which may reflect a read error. CDR3 protein: CASSEYRGWGELCF. In nucleotides, the CDR3 is TGTGCCAGCAGTGAATACAGGGGTTGGGGGGAGCTGTGTTTT. The chain has TRBV28 and TRBJ2-2, with D possibly TRBD1 on 7 matching bases. The CDR3 contains 14 residues. Germline CDR1 is MDHEN and CDR2 is SYDVKM.

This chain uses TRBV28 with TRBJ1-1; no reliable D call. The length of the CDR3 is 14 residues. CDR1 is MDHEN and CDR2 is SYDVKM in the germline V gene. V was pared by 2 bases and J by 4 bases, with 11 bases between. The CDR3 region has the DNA TGTGCCAGCAGTTTACGACGGACGGTCACTGAAGCTTTCTTT. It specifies CASSLRRTVTEAFF.

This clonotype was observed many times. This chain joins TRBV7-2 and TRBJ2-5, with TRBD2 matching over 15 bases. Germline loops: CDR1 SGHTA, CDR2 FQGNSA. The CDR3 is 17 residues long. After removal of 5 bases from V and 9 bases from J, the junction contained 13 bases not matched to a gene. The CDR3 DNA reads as TGTGCCAGCAGCGCCGCCGGACTAGCGGGGGGGGGTGGGGCCCAGTACTTC. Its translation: CASSAAGLAGGGGAQYF.

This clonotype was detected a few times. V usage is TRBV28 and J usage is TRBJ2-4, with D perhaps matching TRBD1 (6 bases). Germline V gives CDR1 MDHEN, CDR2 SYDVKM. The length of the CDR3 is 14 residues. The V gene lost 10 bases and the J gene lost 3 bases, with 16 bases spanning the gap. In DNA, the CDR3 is TGTGCCACAACCGGCGCAGGGGTCAAAAACATTCAGTACTTC. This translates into CATTGAGVKNIQYF.

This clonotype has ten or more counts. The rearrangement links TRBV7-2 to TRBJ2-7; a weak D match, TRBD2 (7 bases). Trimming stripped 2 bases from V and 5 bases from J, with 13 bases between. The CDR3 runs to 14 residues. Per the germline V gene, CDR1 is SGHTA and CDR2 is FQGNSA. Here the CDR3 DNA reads TGTGCCAGCAGCTTAATGGGGGGGGGCGACGAGCAGTACTTC. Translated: CASSLMGGGDEQYF.

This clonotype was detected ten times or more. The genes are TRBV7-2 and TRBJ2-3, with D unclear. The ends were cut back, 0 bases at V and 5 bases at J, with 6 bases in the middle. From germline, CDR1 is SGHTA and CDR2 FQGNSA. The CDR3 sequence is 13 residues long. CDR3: CASSLAIRDTQYF. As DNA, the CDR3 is TGTGCCAGCAGCTTAGCCATCAGAGATACGCAGTATTTT.

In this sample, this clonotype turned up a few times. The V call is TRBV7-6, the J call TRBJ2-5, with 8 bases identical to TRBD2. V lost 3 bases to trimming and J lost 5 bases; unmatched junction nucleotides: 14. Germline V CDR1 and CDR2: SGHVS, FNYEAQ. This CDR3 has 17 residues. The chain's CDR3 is CASSFTWRGALKETQYF. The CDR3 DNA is TGTGCCAGCAGCTTTACCTGGCGGGGGGCGCTGAAGGAGACCCAGTACTTC.

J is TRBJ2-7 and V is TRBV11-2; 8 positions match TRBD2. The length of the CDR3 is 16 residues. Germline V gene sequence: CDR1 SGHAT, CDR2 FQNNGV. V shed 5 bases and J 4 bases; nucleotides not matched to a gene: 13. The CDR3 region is CASSPVGREGRYEQYF. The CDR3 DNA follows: TGTGCCAGCAGCCCTGTGGGACGGGAGGGCCGGTACGAGCAGTACTTC.

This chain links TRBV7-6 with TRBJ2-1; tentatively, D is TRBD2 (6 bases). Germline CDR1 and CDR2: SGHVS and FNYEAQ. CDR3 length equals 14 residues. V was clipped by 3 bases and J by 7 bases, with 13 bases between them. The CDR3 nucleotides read TGTGCCAGCAGCTTGGGACTGCCAGGGAATGAGCAGTTCTTC. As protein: CASSLGLPGNEQFF.

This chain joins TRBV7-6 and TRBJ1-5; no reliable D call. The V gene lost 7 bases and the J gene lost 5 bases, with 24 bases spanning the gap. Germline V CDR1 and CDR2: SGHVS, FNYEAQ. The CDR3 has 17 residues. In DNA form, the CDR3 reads TGTGCCAGCATCTTGGTAATAGGACCCCAAGGACATCAGCCCCAGCATTTT. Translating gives CASILVIGPQGHQPQHF.

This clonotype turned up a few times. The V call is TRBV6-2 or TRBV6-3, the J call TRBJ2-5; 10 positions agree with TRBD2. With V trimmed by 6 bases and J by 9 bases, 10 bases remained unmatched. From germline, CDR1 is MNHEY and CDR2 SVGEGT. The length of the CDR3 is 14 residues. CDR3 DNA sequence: TGTGCCAGCAGCTTAGGACTAGCGGCCACCCCCCAGTACTTC. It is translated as CASSLGLAATPQYF.

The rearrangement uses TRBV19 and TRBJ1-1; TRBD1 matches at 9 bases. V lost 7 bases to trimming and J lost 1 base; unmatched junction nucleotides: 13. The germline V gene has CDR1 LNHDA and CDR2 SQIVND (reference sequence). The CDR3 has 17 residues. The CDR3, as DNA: TGTGCCAGTACCTCTCAAGCGGGGACAGGGAAGAACACTGAAGCTTTCTTT. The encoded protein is CASTSQAGTGKNTEAFF. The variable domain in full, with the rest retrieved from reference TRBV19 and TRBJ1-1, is DGGITQSPKYLFRKEGQNVTLSCEQNLNHDAMYWYRQDPGQGLRLIYYSQIVNDFQKGDIAEGYSVSREKKESFPLTVTSAQKNPTAFYLCASTSQAGTGKNTEAFFGQGTRLTVV.

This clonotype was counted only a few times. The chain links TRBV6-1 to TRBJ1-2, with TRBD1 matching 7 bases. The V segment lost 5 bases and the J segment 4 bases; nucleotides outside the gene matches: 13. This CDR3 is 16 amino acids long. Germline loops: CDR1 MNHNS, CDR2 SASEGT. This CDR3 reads CASSSGQPRIGYGYTF. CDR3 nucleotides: TGTGCCAGCAGTTCGGGACAGCCCCGGATAGGCTATGGCTACACCTTC.

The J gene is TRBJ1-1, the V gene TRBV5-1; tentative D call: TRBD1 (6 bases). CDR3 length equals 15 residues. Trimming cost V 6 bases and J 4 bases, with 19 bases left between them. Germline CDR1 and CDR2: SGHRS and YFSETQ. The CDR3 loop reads CASTWTAFKGTEAFF. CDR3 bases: TGCGCCAGCACCTGGACAGCCTTTAAGGGCACTGAAGCTTTCTTT. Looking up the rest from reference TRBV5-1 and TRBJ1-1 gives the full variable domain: KAGVTQTPRYLIKTRGQQVTLSCSPISGHRSVSWYQQTPGQGLQFLFEYFSETQRNKGNFPGRFSGRQFSNSRSEMNVSTLELGDSALYLCASTWTAFKGTEAFFGQGTRLTVV.

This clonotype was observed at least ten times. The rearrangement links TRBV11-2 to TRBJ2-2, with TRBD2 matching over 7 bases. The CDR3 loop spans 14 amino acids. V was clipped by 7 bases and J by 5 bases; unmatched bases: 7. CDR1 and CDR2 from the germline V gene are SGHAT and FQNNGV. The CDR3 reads CASTGLVRTGELFF. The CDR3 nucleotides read TGTGCCAGCACTGGACTAGTGAGGACCGGGGAGCTGTTTTTT.